This TCR beta chain is drawn from a study of beta chain features in type 1 diabetes. Across the whole study: Patients and healthy donors were similar in age, gender and cell yields.

Whole-study findings and limits: Moderate yet significant TCRB CDR3 shortening was seen in Type 1 diabetes patients in all four CD4+ subsets. The study found fewer insertions and more deletions at VDJ junctions in type 1 diabetes patients. Among patients, naive, central memory and Treg TCRB repertoires appeared more similar than among healthy donors.

This CDR3 region has 16 residues. Germline V CDR1 and CDR2: KGHSH, LQKENI. V lost 0 bases, J lost 6 bases, and 8 bases stayed unmatched. The investigators reverse transcribed all of the isolated RNA, so they sequenced expressed TCRB transcripts. Some clones are missing from TCRdb's copy, which holds only in-frame ones; the method was immunoSEQ multiplex PCR. The data contain hundreds of thousands of clones, about an eighth of them seen just once; the ten biggest clones take up less than 0.04%. It was one heparinised blood draw, averaging about 110 mL, that each donor gave. Comment on this clone: As yet, its antigen is unknown.

J is TRBJ2-1 and V is TRBV18; 7 bases align to TRBD1. The source is a man aged 18-30 years with type 1 diabetes. Input material: naive CD4+ T cells from blood. The CDR3 bases are TGTGCCAGCTCACCACCGAGAGGGGGCCTAACCAATGAGCAGTTCTTC. Protein: CASSPPRGGLTNEQFF. The full variable domain, with the rest looked up from reference TRBV18 and TRBJ2-1, is NAGVMQNPRHLVRRRGQEARLRCSPMKGHSHVYWYRQLPEEGLKFMVYLQKENIIDESGMPKERFSAEFPKEGPSILRIQQVVRGDSAAYFCASSPPRGGLTNEQFFGPGTRLTVL.